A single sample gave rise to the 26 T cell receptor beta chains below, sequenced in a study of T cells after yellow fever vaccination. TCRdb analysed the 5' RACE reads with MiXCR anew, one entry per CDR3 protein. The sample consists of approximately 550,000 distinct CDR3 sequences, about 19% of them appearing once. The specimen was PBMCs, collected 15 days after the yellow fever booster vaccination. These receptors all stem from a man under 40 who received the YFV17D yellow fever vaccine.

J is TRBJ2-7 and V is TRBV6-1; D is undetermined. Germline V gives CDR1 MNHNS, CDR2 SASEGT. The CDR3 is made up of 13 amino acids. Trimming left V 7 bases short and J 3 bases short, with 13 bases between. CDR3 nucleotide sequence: TGTGCCAGCATGGGATTGCCAGTCTACGAGCAGTACTTC. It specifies CASMGLPVYEQYF.

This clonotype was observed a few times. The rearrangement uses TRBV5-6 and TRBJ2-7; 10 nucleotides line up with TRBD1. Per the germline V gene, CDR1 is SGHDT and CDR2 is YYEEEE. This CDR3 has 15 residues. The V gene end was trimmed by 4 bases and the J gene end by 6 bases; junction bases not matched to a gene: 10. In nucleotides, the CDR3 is TGTGCCAGCAGCCGCCTCCGGACAGGGGGTATCGAGCAGTACTTC. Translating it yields CASSRLRTGGIEQYF. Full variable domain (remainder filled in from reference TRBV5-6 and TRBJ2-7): DAGVTQSPTHLIKTRGQQVTLRCSPKSGHDTVSWYQQALGQGPQFIFQYYEEEERQRGNFPDRFSGHQFPNYSSELNVNALLLGDSALYLCASSRLRTGGIEQYFGPGTRLTVT.

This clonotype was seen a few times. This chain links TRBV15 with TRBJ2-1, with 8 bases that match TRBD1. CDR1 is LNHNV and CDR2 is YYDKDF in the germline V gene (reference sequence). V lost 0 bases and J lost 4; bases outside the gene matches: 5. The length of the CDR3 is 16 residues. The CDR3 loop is CATSRDQGALYNEQFF. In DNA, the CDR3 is TGTGCCACCAGCAGAGATCAGGGGGCGCTTTACAATGAGCAGTTCTTC.

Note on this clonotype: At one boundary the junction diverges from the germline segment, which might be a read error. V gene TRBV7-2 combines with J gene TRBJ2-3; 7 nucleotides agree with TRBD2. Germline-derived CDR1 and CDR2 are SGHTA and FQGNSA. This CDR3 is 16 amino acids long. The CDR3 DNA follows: TGTGCCAGCAACTTAGGTCTAGCGGCTGGCACAGATACGCAGTATTTT. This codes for CASNLGLAAGTDTQYF. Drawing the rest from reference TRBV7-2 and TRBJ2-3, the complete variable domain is GAGVSQSPSNKVTEKGKDVELRCDPISGHTALYWYRQSLGQGLEFLIYFQGNSAPDKSGLPSDRFSAERTGGSVSTLTIQRTQQEDSAVYLCASNLGLAAGTDTQYFGPGTRLTVL.

The CDR3 spells CASTVRAGELFF. The CDR3 bases are TGTGCCAGCACCGTTAGGGCCGGGGAGCTGTTTTTT. This sequence joins TRBV11-2 and TRBJ2-2; D is uncertain. V was clipped by 7 bases and J by 6 bases, with 9 bases between them. The CDR3 consists of 12 residues. CDR1 and CDR2 from the germline V gene are SGHAT and FQNNGV.

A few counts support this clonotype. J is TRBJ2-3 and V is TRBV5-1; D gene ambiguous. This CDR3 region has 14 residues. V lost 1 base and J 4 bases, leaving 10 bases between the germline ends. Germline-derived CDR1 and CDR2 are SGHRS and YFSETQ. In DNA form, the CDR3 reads TGCGCCAGCAGCTTGTCAGTGCCTCCAGATACGCAGTATTTT. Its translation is CASSLSVPPDTQYF.

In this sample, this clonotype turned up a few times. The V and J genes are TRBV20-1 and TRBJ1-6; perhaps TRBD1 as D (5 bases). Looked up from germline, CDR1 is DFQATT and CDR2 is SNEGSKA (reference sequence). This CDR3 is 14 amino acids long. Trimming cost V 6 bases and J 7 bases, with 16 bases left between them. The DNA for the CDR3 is TGCAGTGCCCCCCCCGGGACGGCCAATTCACCCCTCCACTTT. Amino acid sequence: CSAPPGTANSPLHF.

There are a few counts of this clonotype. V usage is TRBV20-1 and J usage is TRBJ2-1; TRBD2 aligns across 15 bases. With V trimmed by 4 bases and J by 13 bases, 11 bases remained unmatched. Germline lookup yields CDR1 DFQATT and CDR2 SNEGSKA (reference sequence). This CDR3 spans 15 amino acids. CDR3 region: CSATTPGLAGGYQFF. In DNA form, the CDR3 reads TGCAGTGCTACCACTCCGGGACTAGCGGGAGGTTACCAGTTCTTC.

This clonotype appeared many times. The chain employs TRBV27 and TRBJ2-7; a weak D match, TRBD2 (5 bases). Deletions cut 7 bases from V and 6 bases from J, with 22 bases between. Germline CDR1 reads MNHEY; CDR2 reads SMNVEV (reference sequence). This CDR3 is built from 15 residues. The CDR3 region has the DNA TGTGCCAGCATCTATTCGGAGCGGAGGTTGGGCGAGCAGTACTTC. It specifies CASIYSERRLGEQYF.

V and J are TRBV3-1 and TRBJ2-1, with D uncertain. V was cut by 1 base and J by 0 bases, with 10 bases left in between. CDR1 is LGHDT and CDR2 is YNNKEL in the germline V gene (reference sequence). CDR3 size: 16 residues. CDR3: CASSQAPFSSYNEQFF. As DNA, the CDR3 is TGTGCCAGCAGCCAAGCTCCTTTCAGCTCCTACAATGAGCAGTTCTTC.

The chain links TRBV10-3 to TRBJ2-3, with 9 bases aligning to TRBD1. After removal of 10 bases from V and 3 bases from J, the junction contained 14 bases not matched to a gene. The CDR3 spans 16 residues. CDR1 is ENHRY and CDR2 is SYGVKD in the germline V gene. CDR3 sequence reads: CATDGTDRGVTDTQYF. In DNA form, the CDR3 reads TGTGCCACCGACGGTACGGACAGGGGTGTGACAGATACGCAGTATTTT.

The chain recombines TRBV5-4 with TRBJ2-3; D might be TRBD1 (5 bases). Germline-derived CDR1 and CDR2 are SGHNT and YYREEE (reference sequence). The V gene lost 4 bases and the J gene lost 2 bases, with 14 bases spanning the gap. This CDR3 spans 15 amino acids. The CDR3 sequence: CASSPRGHDTDTQYF. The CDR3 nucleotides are TGTGCCAGCAGCCCAAGGGGCCACGACACAGATACGCAGTATTTT.

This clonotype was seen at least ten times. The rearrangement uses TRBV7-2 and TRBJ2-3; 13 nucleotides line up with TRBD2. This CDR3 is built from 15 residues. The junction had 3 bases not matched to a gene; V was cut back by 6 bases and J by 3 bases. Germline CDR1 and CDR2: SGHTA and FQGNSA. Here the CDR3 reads CASRRTSGRTDTQYF. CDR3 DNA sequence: TGTGCCAGCAGACGGACTAGCGGGAGAACAGATACGCAGTATTTT. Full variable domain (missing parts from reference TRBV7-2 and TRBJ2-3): GAGVSQSPSNKVTEKGKDVELRCDPISGHTALYWYRQSLGQGLEFLIYFQGNSAPDKSGLPSDRFSAERTGGSVSTLTIQRTQQEDSAVYLCASRRTSGRTDTQYFGPGTRLTVL.

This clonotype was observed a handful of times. Here the CDR3 reads CSVDNRGSSYNEQFF. CDR3 sequence (DNA): TGCAGCGTTGATAATCGGGGGAGCTCCTACAATGAGCAGTTCTTC. The chain recombines TRBV29-1 with TRBJ2-1; D might be TRBD2 (6 bases). This CDR3 comprises 15 residues. V was shortened by 3 bases and J by 0 bases, with 12 bases between the two germline ends. The germline V gene encodes CDR1 SQVTM and CDR2 ANQGSEA.

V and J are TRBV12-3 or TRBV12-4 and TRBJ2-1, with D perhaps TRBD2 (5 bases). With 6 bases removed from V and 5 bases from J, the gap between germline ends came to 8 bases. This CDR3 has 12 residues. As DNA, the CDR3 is TGTGCCAGCAGGGGAGTGAACAATGAGCAGTTCTTC. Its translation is CASRGVNNEQFF.

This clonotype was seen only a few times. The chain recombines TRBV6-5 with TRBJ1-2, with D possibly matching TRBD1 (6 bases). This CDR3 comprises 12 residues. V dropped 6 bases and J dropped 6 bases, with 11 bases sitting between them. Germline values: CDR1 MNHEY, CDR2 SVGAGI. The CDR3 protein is CASRPGADGYTF. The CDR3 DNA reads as TGTGCCAGCAGGCCAGGGGCCGATGGCTACACCTTC.

The CDR3 nucleotides are TGTGCCACCAGTCAGTCAGATACGCAGTATTTT. This translates into CATSQSDTQYF. The chain recombines TRBV24-1 with TRBJ2-3; D remains unclear. Germline V gene data show CDR1 as KGHDR and CDR2 as SFDVKD. The CDR3 is 11 residues long. V lost 6 bases to trimming and J lost 4 bases, with 4 bases between them.

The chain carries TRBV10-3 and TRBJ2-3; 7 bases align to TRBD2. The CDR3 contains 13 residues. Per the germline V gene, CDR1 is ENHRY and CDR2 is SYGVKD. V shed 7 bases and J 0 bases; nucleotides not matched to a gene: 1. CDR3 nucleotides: TGTGCCATCAAGCGGGAAAGCACAGATACGCAGTATTTT. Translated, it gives CAIKRESTDTQYF.

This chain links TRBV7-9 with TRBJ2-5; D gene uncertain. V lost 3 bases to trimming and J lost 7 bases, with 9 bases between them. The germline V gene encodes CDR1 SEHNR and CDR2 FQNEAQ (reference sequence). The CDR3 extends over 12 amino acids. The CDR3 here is CASSFTRGTQYF. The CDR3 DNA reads TGTGCCAGCAGCTTCACTCGAGGGACCCAGTACTTC.

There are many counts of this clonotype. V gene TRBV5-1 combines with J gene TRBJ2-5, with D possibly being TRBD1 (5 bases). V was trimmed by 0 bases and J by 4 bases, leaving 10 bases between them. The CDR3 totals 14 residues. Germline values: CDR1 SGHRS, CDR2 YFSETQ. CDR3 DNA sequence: TGCGCCAGCAGCTTGGGACGGCAGGGAGAGACCCAGTACTTC. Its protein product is CASSLGRQGETQYF. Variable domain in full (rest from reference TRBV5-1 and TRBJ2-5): KAGVTQTPRYLIKTRGQQVTLSCSPISGHRSVSWYQQTPGQGLQFLFEYFSETQRNKGNFPGRFSGRQFSNSRSEMNVSTLELGDSALYLCASSLGRQGETQYFGPGTRLLVL.

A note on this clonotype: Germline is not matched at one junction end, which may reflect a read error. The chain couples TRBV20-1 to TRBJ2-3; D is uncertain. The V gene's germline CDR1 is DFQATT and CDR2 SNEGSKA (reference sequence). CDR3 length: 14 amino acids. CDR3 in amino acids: CCARPDWLVDTQYF. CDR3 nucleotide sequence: TGCTGTGCTAGGCCAGACTGGTTGGTAGATACGCAGTATTTT.

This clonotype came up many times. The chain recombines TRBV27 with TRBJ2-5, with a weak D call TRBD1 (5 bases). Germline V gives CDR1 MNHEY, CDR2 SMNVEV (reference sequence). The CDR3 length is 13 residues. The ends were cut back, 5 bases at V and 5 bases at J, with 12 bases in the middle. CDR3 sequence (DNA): TGTGCCAGCAGTCTCAGGGTTCAGGAGACCCAGTACTTC. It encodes CASSLRVQETQYF.

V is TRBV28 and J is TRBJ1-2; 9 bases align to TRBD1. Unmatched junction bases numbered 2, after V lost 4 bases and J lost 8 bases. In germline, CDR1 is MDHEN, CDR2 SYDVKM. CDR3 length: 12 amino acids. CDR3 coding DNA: TGTGCCAGCAGTTGGGACAGGGACGGCTACACCTTC. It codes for CASSWDRDGYTF.

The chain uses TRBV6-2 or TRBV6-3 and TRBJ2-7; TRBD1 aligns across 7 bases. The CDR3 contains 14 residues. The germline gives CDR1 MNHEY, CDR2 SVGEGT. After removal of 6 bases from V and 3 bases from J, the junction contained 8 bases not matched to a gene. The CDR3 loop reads CASSAIQGIYEQYF. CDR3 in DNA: TGTGCCAGCAGCGCGATACAGGGGATCTACGAGCAGTACTTC.

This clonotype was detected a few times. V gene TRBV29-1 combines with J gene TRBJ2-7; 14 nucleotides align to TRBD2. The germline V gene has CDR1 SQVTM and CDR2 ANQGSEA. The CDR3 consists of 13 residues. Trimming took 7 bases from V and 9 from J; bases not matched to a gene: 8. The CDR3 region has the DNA TGCAGCGCCCAGGGACTAGCGGGAGCGGGGCAGTACTTC. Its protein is CSAQGLAGAGQYF.

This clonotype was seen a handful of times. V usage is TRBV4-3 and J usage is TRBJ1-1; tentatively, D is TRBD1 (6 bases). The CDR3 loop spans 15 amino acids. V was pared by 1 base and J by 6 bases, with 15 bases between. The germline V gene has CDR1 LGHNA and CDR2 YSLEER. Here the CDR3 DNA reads TGCGCCAGCAGCCAAGTGGACAGAGCGAGCGCTGAAGCTTTCTTT. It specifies CASSQVDRASAEAFF.